Listed below are T cell receptor beta chains from one sample, sequenced in a study of T cells after posttransplantation cyclophosphamide. Measured with immunoSEQ multiplex PCR; TCRdb has only the in-frame clones, and not every one. The data hold 19,000 or so clones, with about 98% observed a single time. Sequencing was performed on naive CD8+ T cells sorted from PBMCs. These receptors originate from a man aged 40-49 years in good health, CMV-negative, and a related stem cell transplant donor. Both conserved end residues are part of each CDR3. Each record gives: clone size, V gene, D gene, J gene, CDR3 protein, CDR3 DNA. D genes are given only for firm matches. Some rows mark clone size as missing; the rest say once, few, many or name a class of expanded clone.

-,TRBV13,-,TRBJ2-1,CASSFSDTNEQFF,TGTGCCAGCAGCTTTAGTGACACCAATGAGCAGTTCTTC
-,TRBV7-9,-,TRBJ2-3,CASSSVSFTDTQYF,TGTGCCAGCAGCTCAGTCTCATTCACAGATACGCAGTATTTT
-,TRBV27,TRBD2,TRBJ2-7,CASSLSGSSYEQYF,TGTGCCAGCAGCCTTAGCGGGAGCTCCTACGAGCAGTACTTC
-,TRBV28,-,TRBJ2-3,CASSLGTTTDTQYF,TGTGCCAGCAGTTTAGGGACAACCACAGATACGCAGTATTTT
once,TRBV27,-,TRBJ2-4,CASKTNREGIQYF,TGTGCCAGCAAAACAAACAGGGAAGGCATTCAGTACTTC
-,TRBV6-5,-,TRBJ2-1,CASRPGVWSYNEQFF,TGTGCCAGCAGACCCGGCGTCTGGAGCTACAATGAGCAGTTCTTC
-,TRBV11-3,-,TRBJ2-7,CASSPEGQYF,TGTGCCAGCAGCCCAGAGGGGCAGTACTTC
-,TRBV7-6,-,TRBJ2-1,CASSFLYNEQFF,TGTGCCAGCAGCTTTTTATACAATGAGCAGTTCTTC
-,TRBV7-9,-,TRBJ2-2,CASRPTEAGNTGELFF,TGTGCCAGCAGGCCCACCGAAGCGGGGAACACCGGGGAGCTGTTTTTT
-,TRBV27,-,TRBJ2-3,CASSLEVTDTQYF,TGTGCCAGCAGTTTAGAGGTCACAGATACGCAGTATTTT
-,TRBV27,-,TRBJ1-1,CASMRGGNTEAFF,TGTGCCAGCATGCGAGGGGGGAACACTGAAGCTTTCTTT
-,TRBV4-1,TRBD2,TRBJ2-1,CASSPGLPSYNEQFF,TGTGCCAGCAGCCCGGGACTACCCTCCTACAATGAGCAGTTCTTC
-,TRBV7-3,TRBD2,TRBJ2-1,CASSLTGLAEYNEQFF,TGTGCCAGCAGCTTAACCGGACTAGCGGAGTACAATGAGCAGTTCTTC
-,TRBV4-3,-,TRBJ1-1,CASSPLAGTEAFF,TGCGCCAGCAGCCCTCTCGCCGGCACTGAAGCTTTCTTT
-,TRBV9,-,TRBJ1-2,CASGGMVYPGYTF,TGTGCCAGTGGAGGGATGGTCTACCCTGGCTACACCTTC
-,TRBV13,-,TRBJ1-2,CASSTGNYGYTF,TGTGCCAGCAGTACGGGGAACTATGGCTACACCTTC
-,TRBV9,TRBD2,TRBJ2-2,CASSLPSGDITGELFF,TGTGCCAGCAGCCTCCCTAGCGGGGATATCACCGGGGAGCTGTTTTTT
-,TRBV11-2,-,TRBJ2-7,CASSLGLAQASSYEQYF,TGTGCCAGCAGCTTAGGCCTGGCCCAGGCGAGCTCCTACGAGCAGTACTTC
-,TRBV6-5,-,TRBJ2-5,CASSSLAGIQETQYF,TGTGCCAGCAGTTCCCTCGCGGGGATCCAAGAGACCCAGTACTTC
-,TRBV4-1,-,TRBJ2-7,CASSQPAPALQEFEQYF,TGCGCCAGCAGCCAACCGGCTCCGGCCTTACAGGAGTTCGAGCAGTACTTC
once,TRBV7-9,TRBD1,TRBJ2-7,CASSLTGTGRTGEQYF,TGTGCCAGCAGCCTAACCGGGACAGGGCGAACTGGCGAGCAGTACTTC
-,TRBV4-3,-,TRBJ1-1,CASSGHPLGSTEAFF,TGCGCCAGCAGCGGACACCCATTGGGGTCGACTGAAGCTTTCTTT
once,TRBV11-2,-,TRBJ2-1,CASSLGGDSWGQFF,TGTGCCAGCAGCTTAGGGGGCGATAGTTGGGGGCAGTTCTTC
once,TRBV7-8,-,TRBJ2-5,CASSLLAEGAQYF,TGTGCCAGCAGCTTACTGGCGGAAGGGGCCCAGTACTTC
-,TRBV11-3,TRBD2,TRBJ2-1,CASSLGTSGARGDEQFF,TGTGCCAGCAGCTTAGGGACTAGCGGGGCACGGGGGGATGAGCAGTTCTTC
-,TRBV7-9,TRBD1,TRBJ2-1,CASSPDKGTGMRSTVEQFF,TGTGCCAGCAGCCCAGACAAGGGGACAGGGATGCGGAGTACGGTTGAGCAGTTCTTC
once,TRBV11-1,TRBD1,TRBJ1-3,CASSLDREGNTIYF,TGTGCCAGCAGCCTGGACAGGGAGGGAAACACCATATATTTT
-,TRBV29-1,TRBD2,TRBJ2-3,CSVEVLSGRAGTDTQYF,TGCAGCGTTGAAGTTCTTAGCGGGAGGGCCGGGACAGATACGCAGTATTTT
-,TRBV5-8,-,TRBJ2-5,CASSPYPGETQYF,TGTGCCAGCAGCCCATACCCGGGAGAGACCCAGTACTTC
-,TRBV28,-,TRBJ1-2,CASSLFRGSAGYGYTF,TGTGCCAGCAGTTTATTTCGGGGTTCTGCTGGCTATGGCTACACCTTC
-,TRBV15,TRBD2,TRBJ2-1,CATTSGRGGYNEQFF,TGTGCCACCACTAGCGGGAGGGGGGGATACAATGAGCAGTTCTTC
-,TRBV4-1,TRBD1,TRBJ1-1,CASSQAGGQGAPEAFF,TGCGCCAGCAGCCAAGCCGGAGGACAGGGGGCGCCTGAAGCTTTCTTT
-,TRBV14,TRBD2,TRBJ2-7,CASSEWSGRAGYEQYF,TGTGCCAGCAGCGAATGGAGCGGGAGGGCTGGGTACGAGCAGTACTTC
-,TRBV11-2,-,TRBJ2-2,CASTFGPNTGELFF,TGTGCCAGCACCTTCGGTCCGAACACCGGGGAGCTGTTTTTT
once,TRBV15,TRBD1,TRBJ1-4,CATSREYRGNEKLFF,TGTGCCACCAGCAGAGAGTACAGGGGAAATGAAAAACTGTTTTTT
once,TRBV9,-,TRBJ2-3,CASSLRERPTDTQYF,TGTGCCAGCAGCCTTCGGGAGCGGCCCACAGATACGCAGTATTTT
once,TRBV7-6,TRBD2,TRBJ2-7,CASSSAGAPYEQYF,TGTGCCAGCAGCTCAGCGGGAGCTCCCTACGAGCAGTACTTC
-,TRBV15,-,TRBJ1-4,CATSRAPGGTNEKLFF,TGTGCCACCAGCAGAGCGCCGGGGGGAACTAATGAAAAACTGTTTTTT
-,TRBV21-1,-,TRBJ2-3,CASSKDGTGGDTQYF,TGTGCCAGCAGCAAAGATGGGACAGGAGGCGATACGCAGTATTTT
-,TRBV4-3,-,TRBJ2-1,CASSQFANDKHNEQFF,TGCGCCAGCAGCCAATTTGCAAACGACAAACACAATGAGCAGTTCTTC
-,TRBV27,-,TRBJ1-4,CASGGLSEKLFF,TGTGCTTCGGGAGGCTTGAGCGAAAAACTGTTTTTT
-,TRBV19,TRBD2,TRBJ2-7,CASSHSGRGFAYEQYF,TGTGCCAGTAGCCATAGCGGGAGGGGGTTCGCCTACGAGCAGTACTTC
-,TRBV29-1,-,TRBJ2-7,CSAIQGEQYF,TGCAGCGCCATCCAGGGCGAGCAGTACTTC
-,TRBV9,TRBD2,TRBJ2-3,CASSVKGLKDTQYF,TGTGCCAGCAGCGTAAAGGGACTAAAGGATACGCAGTATTTT
-,TRBV27,TRBD1,TRBJ2-2,CASYRGRTGELFF,TGTGCCAGCTACAGGGGGCGTACCGGGGAGCTGTTTTTT
-,TRBV11-2,TRBD2,TRBJ2-1,CASSYSGSPISYNEQFF,TGTGCCAGCAGCTATAGCGGGAGCCCTATCTCCTACAATGAGCAGTTCTTC
-,TRBV5-1,-,TRBJ1-1,CASSLGPMNTEAFF,TGCGCCAGCAGCTTGGGTCCTATGAACACTGAAGCTTTCTTT
-,TRBV7-3,-,TRBJ2-1,CASSFGPRYNEQFF,TGTGCCAGCAGCTTTGGCCCTCGCTACAATGAGCAGTTCTTC